The 5 T cell receptor beta chains in this list originate from one sample, sequenced in a study of cytomegalovirus exposure and HLA in healthy donors. Use of 60 Vbeta and 13 Jbeta primers characterized the PCR. Only in-frame clones appear in the TCRdb table, and some are missing; sequencing was by immunoSEQ multiplex PCR. Counted here are roughly 100,000 clones, 75% occurring once; the ten biggest clones make up 2.5% to 3%. Material: PBMCs. The receptors were gathered from a male donor in good health and CMV-seropositive.

V is TRBV6-1 and J is TRBJ2-1; 8 bases are shared with TRBD1. The germline V gene encodes CDR1 MNHNS and CDR2 SASEGT. The trim removed 3 bases at V and 4 bases at J, leaving 8 bases unmatched. This CDR3 has 16 amino acids. The chain's CDR3 is CASSEIDRGMYNEQFF. The CDR3 bases are TGTGCCAGCAGTGAGATTGACAGGGGCATGTACAATGAGCAGTTCTTC.

Only one count was recorded for this clone. V is TRBV29-1 and J is TRBJ2-1; TRBD2 is a possible D gene (6 bases). The CDR3 sequence is 16 residues long. Trimming cost V 6 bases and J 0 bases, with 18 bases left between them. Germline V gene sequence: CDR1 SQVTM, CDR2 ANQGSEA. The CDR3 loop is CSVDQLARSSYNEQFF. The CDR3 DNA is TGCAGCGTGGACCAACTAGCCCGAAGCTCCTACAATGAGCAGTTCTTC.

This clone was recorded a few times. This chain joins TRBV19 and TRBJ2-3; D not resolved. V dropped 6 bases and J dropped 1 base, with 8 bases sitting between them. CDR3 length equals 13 residues. The germline CDR1 and CDR2 sequences are LNHDA and SQIVND (reference sequence). CDR3: CASSLSGTDTQYF. The DNA for the CDR3 is TGTGCCAGTAGCTTAAGCGGCACAGATACGCAGTATTTT.

The chain carries TRBV14 and TRBJ2-1, with 8 bases fitting TRBD2. Trimming removed 4 bases from V and 10 bases from J; junction bases left unmatched: 12. The CDR3 is 15 residues long. The germline V gene encodes CDR1 SGHDN and CDR2 FVKESK. CDR3 nucleotides: TGTGCCAGCAGCCGCGCGGGAGGTGTTGGAGGGGAGCAGTTCTTC. It specifies CASSRAGGVGGEQFF.

This clone was seen once. The chain couples TRBV7-8 to TRBJ2-7; TRBD2 aligns across 9 bases. With 3 bases clipped from V and 2 bases from J, the junction kept 5 bases outside the gene matches. The length of the CDR3 is 15 residues. CDR1 is SGHVS and CDR2 is FQNEAQ in the germline V gene. DNA of the CDR3: TGTGCCAGCAGCTTGACTAGCGGAATTACCTACGAGCAGTACTTC. Residues: CASSLTSGITYEQYF.